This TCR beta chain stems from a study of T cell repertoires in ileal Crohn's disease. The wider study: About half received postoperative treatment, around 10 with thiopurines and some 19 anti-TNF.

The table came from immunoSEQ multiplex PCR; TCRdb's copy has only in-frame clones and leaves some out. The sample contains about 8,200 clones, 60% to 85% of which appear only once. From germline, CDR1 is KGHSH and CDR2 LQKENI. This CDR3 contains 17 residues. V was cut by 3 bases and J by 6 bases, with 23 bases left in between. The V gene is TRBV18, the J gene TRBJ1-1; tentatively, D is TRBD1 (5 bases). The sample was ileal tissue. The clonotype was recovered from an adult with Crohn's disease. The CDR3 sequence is CASSPVRQRGGESEAFF. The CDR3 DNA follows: TGTGCCAGCTCACCTGTGCGGCAGAGGGGAGGAGAATCTGAAGCTTTCTTT. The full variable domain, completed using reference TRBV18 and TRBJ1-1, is NAGVMQNPRHLVRRRGQEARLRCSPMKGHSHVYWYRQLPEEGLKFMVYLQKENIIDESGMPKERFSAEFPKEGPSILRIQQVVRGDSAAYFCASSPVRQRGGESEAFFGQGTRLTVV.